The following is a T cell receptor (beta chain) sequence with its context. Its matching antigen is unknown. Primers for the PCR totalled 60 Vbeta and 13 Jbeta. The protocol was immunoSEQ multiplex PCR, while the TCRdb copy is restricted to in-frame clones and leaves out a portion. In the table there are 70,000 to 95,000 clones, about three quarters of which are singletons. The data were obtained in a study of cytomegalovirus exposure and HLA in healthy donors. Study results and caveats: The analysis excluded some indistinguishable V segments, including TRBV6-2 and TRBV6-3.

At the time of sampling, donors were nominally healthy, though unrecorded immune exposures were likely. Germline V gene lookup returns CDR1 MNHNY and CDR2 SVGAGI (reference sequence). CDR3 length equals 15 residues. This chain uses TRBV6-6 with TRBJ2-5; maybe TRBD2 (5 bases). TRBJ2-7 matches the DNA end more closely, so the J call is doubtful. Sequenced: PBMCs. This sequence originates from a male donor in good health and CMV-seronegative. The CDR3 DNA reads TGTGCCAGCAGTTACGAGGGTGGGGTACCCTACGAGCAGTACTTC. Translation: CASSYEGGVPYEQYF.